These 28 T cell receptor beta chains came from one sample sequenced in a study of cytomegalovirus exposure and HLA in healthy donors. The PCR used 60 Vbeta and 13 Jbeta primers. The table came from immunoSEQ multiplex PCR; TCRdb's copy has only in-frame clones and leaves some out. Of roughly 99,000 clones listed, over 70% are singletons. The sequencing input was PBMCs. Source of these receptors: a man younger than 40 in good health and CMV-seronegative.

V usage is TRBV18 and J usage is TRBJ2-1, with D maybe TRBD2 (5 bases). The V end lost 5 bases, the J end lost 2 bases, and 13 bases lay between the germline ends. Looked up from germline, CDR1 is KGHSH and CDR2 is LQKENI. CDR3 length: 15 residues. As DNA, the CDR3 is TGTGCCAGCTCATCCCTAGCTCCTCCCTACAATGAGCAGTTCTTC. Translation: CASSSLAPPYNEQFF.

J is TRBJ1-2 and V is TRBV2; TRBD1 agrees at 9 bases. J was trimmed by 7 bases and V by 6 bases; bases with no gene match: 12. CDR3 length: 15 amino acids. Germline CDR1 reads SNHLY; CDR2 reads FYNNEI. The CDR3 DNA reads TGTGCCAGCAGGGACAGGGGTGTAATCCTTTCTGGCTACACCTTC. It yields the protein CASRDRGVILSGYTF.

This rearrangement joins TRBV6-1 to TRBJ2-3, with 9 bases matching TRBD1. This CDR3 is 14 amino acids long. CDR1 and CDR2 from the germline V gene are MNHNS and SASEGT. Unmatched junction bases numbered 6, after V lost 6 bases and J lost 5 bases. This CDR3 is CASRPGQGLDTQYF. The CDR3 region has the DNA TGTGCCAGCAGACCGGGACAGGGTTTAGATACGCAGTATTTT.

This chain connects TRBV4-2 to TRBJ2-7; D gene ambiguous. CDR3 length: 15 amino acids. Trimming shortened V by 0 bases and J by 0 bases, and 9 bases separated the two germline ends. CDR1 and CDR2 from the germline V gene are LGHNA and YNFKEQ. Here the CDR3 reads CASSQDRGASYEQYV. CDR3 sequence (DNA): TGTGCCAGCAGCCAAGATCGCGGTGCCTCCTACGAGCAGTACGTC.

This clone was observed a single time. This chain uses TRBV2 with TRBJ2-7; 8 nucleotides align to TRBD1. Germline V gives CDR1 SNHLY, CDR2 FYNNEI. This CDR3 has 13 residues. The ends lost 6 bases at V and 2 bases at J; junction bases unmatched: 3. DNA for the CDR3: TGTGCCAGCAGCACGACAGGGGCCTACGAGCAGTACTTC. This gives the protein CASSTTGAYEQYF.

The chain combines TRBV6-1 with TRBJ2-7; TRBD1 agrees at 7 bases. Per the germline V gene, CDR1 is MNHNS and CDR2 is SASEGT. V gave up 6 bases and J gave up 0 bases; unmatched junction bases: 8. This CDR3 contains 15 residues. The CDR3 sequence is CASRVDRVSSYEQYF. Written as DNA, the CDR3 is TGTGCCAGCAGAGTAGACAGGGTAAGCTCCTACGAGCAGTACTTC.

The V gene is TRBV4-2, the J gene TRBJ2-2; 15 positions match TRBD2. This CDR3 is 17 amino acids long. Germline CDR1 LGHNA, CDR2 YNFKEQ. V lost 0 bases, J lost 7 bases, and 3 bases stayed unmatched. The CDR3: CASSQEGTSGRYGELFF. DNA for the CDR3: TGTGCCAGCAGCCAAGAGGGGACTAGCGGGAGGTACGGGGAGCTGTTTTTT.

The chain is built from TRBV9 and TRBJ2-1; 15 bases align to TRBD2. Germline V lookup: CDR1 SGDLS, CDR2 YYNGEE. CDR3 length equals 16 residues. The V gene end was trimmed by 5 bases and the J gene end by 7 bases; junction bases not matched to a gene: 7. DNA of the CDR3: TGTGCCAGCAGGGGATCGGGACTAGCGGGGGGAAATGAGCAGTTCTTC. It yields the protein CASRGSGLAGGNEQFF.

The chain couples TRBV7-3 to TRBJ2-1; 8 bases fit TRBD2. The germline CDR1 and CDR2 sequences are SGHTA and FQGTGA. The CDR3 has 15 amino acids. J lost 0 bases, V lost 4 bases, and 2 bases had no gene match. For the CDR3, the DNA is TGTGCCAGCAGCTCGGGGGGGAGCTCCTACAATGAGCAGTTCTTC. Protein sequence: CASSSGGSSYNEQFF.

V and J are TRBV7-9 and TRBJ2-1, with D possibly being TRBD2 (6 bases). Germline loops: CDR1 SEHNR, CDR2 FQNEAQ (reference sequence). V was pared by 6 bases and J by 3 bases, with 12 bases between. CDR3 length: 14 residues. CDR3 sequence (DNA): TGTGCCAGCAGGTCCGACGGGAGCTACAATGAGCAGTTCTTC. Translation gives CASRSDGSYNEQFF.

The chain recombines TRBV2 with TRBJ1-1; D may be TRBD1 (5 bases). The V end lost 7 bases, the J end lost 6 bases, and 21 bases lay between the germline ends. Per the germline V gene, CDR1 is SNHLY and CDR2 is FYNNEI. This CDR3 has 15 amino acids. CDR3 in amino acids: CASISAGTGGSEAFF. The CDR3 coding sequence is TGTGCCAGCATCTCCGCCGGGACGGGGGGATCTGAAGCTTTCTTT.

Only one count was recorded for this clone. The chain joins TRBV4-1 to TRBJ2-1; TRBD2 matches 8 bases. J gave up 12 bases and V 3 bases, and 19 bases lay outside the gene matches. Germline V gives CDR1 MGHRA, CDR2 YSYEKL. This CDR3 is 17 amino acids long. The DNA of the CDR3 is TGCGCCAGCAGCCAGCGGGGGGTCGATGGCAATTCTGAGGGGCAGTTCTTC. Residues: CASSQRGVDGNSEGQFF.

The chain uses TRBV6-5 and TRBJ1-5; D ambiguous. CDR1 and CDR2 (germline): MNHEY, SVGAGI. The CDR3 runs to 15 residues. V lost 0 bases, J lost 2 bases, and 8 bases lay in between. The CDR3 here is CASSYSWAGNQPQHF. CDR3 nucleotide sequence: TGTGCCAGCAGTTACTCGTGGGCAGGCAATCAGCCCCAGCATTTT.

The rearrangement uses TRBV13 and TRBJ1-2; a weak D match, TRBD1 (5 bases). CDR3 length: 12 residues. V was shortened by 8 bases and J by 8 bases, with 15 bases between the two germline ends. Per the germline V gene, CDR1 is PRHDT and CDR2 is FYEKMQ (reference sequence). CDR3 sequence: CASSSGVDGYTF. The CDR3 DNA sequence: TGTGCCAGCTCTTCGGGGGTGGACGGCTACACCTTC.

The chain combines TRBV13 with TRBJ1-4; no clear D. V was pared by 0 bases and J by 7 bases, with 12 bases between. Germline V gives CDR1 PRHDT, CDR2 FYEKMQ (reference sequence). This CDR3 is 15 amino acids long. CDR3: CASSLGGVAGEKLFF. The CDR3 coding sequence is TGTGCCAGCAGCTTAGGGGGAGTGGCGGGTGAAAAACTGTTTTTT.

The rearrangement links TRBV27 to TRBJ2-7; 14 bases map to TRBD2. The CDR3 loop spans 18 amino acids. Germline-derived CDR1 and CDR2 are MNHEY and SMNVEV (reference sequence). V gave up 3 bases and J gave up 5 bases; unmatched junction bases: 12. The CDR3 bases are TGTGCCAGCAGTTTTCGACCGCCGACTAGCGGGAGGGCCCACGAGCAGTACTTC. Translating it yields CASSFRPPTSGRAHEQYF.

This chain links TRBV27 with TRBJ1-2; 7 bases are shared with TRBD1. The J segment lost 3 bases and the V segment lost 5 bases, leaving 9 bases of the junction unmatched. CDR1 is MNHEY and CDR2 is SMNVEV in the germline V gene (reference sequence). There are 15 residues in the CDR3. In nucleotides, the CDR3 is TGTGCCAGCAGTCCAACGGACAGGCAACACTATGGCTACACCTTC. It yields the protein CASSPTDRQHYGYTF.

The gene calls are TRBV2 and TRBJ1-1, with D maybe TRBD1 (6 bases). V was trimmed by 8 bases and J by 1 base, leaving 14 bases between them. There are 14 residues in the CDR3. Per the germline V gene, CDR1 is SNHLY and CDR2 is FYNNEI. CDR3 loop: CASGGGARNTEAFF. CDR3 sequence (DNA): TGTGCCAGCGGCGGGGGGGCTCGGAACACTGAAGCTTTCTTT.

Here the CDR3 DNA reads TGCGCCAGCAGCCAAGAGGCGCGGGGGGGCGGGCAAGAGACCCAGTACTTC. It translates to CASSQEARGGGQETQYF. J is TRBJ2-5 and V is TRBV4-1; 9 nucleotides match TRBD2. CDR3 size: 17 residues. CDR1 and CDR2 from the germline V gene are MGHRA and YSYEKL. V lost 0 bases to trimming and J lost 2 bases; unmatched junction nucleotides: 7.

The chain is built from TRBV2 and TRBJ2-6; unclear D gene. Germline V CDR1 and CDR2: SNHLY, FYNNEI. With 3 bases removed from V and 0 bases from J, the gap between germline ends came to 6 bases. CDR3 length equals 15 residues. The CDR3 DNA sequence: TGTGCCAGCAGTGAGCGAATCTCTGGGGCCAACGTCCTGACTTTC. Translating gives CASSERISGANVLTF.

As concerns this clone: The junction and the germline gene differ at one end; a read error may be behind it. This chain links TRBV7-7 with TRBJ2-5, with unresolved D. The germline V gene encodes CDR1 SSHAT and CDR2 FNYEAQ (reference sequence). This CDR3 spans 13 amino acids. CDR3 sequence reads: CASSLFRQETQYF. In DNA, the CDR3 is TGTGCTAGCAGCTTATTTAGACAAGAGACCCAGTACTTC.

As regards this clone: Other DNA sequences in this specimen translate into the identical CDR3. The DNA of the CDR3 is TGTGCCAGCAGCGCTGCAGGATCAACAGATACGCAGTATTTT. As protein: CASSAAGSTDTQYF. The V call is TRBV9, the J call TRBJ2-3; D unclear. V was trimmed by 3 bases and J by 3 bases, leaving 11 bases between them. Germline loops: CDR1 SGDLS, CDR2 YYNGEE. The CDR3 consists of 14 residues.

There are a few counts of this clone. The CDR3 DNA is TGTGCCAGCAGGGCTGACGGGACAGGGAACACTGAAGCTTTCTTT. Protein sequence: CASRADGTGNTEAFF. The chain employs TRBV6-1 and TRBJ1-1; TRBD1 matches at 8 bases. V shed 6 bases and J 1 base; nucleotides not matched to a gene: 7. Germline V gives CDR1 MNHNS, CDR2 SASEGT. The CDR3 is made up of 15 amino acids.

The CDR3 DNA reads TGCGCCAGCAGCCAAGTTGTTGGGGACAGCAGTTACAATGAGCAGTTCTTC. Amino acid sequence: CASSQVVGDSSYNEQFF. This chain connects TRBV4-1 to TRBJ2-1, with 7 positions matching TRBD1. The germline V gene encodes CDR1 MGHRA and CDR2 YSYEKL. CDR3 length: 17 residues. Trimming removed 1 base from V and 4 bases from J; junction bases left unmatched: 10.

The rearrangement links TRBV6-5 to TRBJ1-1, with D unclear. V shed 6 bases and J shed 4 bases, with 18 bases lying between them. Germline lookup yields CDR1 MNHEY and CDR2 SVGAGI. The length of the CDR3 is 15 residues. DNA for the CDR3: TGTGCCAGCAGACCAGAGCGGAAGGTGGGCACTGAAGCTTTCTTT. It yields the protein CASRPERKVGTEAFF.

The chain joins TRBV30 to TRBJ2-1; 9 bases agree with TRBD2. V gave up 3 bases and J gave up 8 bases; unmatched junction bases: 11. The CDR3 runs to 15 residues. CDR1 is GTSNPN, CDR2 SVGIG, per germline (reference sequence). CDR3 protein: CAWSPPRGREDEQFF. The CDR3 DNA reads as TGTGCCTGGAGCCCACCCCGCGGGAGGGAAGATGAGCAGTTCTTC.

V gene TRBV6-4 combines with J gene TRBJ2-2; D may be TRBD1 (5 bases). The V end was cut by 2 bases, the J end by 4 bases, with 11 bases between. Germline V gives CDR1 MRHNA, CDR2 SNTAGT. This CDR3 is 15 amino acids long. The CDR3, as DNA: TGTGCCAGCAGTGACGCGACAGTTTCCACCGGGGAGCTGTTTTTT. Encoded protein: CASSDATVSTGELFF.

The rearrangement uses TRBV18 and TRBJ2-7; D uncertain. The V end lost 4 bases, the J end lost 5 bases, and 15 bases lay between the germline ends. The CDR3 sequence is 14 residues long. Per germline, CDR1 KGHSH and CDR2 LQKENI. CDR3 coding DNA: TGTGCCAGCTCACATCCGGCAGCGCCGGACGAGCAGTACTTC. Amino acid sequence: CASSHPAAPDEQYF.